These T cell receptor beta chains were read from a single sample in a study of cytomegalovirus exposure and HLA in healthy donors. Produced via immunoSEQ multiplex PCR; TCRdb's table is partial and in-frame only. The table lists under 200,000 clones, more than 65% of them singletons. Sequenced sample: PBMCs. The receptor source for this set is a man aged 45-65 years in good health and CMV-seronegative. CDR3s leave out the opening cysteine and the closing phenylalanine or tryptophan. The D gene is left open where the match is weak. Clone size is stated in some rows and not others, as once, few, many or a class when expanded.

clone_size j_call v_call d_call cdr3_aa
once TRBJ2-3 TRBV6-5 . ASRTGGRTDTQY
. TRBJ1-2 TRBV30 . AWSVRGGAWYT
. TRBJ1-2 TRBV19 TRBD1 ASSFGQGYGYT
. TRBJ2-5 TRBV7-8 . ASSLVDTQETQY
. TRBJ2-5 TRBV18 TRBD1 ASSPPGTGGKETQY
. TRBJ2-1 TRBV18 . ASTFGQNNEQF
. TRBJ1-1 TRBV5-1 TRBD1 ASSLGQGAEAF
once TRBJ1-1 TRBV18 . ASSETEATEAF
. TRBJ2-5 TRBV13 TRBD1 ASSLGGQNQETQY
few TRBJ1-5 TRBV7-2 . ASSLNSRVNQPQH
. TRBJ2-3 TRBV4-2 . ASSQDVLAVADTQY
. TRBJ2-5 TRBV30 . AWRKELQETQY
once TRBJ2-7 TRBV2 . ASRPRGEQY
. TRBJ2-1 TRBV19 . ASSIYPGYNEQF
. TRBJ2-6 TRBV7-2 TRBD2 ASSLAGGSGANVLT
. TRBJ1-1 TRBV14 . ASSLQLNTEAF
. TRBJ1-2 TRBV7-9 TRBD1 ASSSYRTGENYGYT
. TRBJ2-7 TRBV7-9 . SSSYTYEQY
. TRBJ2-7 TRBV7-6 . ASSPMERAGEQY
. TRBJ2-7 TRBV11-2 . ASSSFNQGGEQY
. TRBJ1-1 TRBV6-1 . ASSRSFQGSTEAF
. TRBJ1-6 TRBV2 . ASRRADSPLH
few TRBJ2-7 TRBV7-9 TRBD1 ASSLTDSGTGFYEQY
. TRBJ1-5 TRBV6-1 . AGGAWGQYQPQH
. TRBJ1-5 TRBV2 . ASSKNTGMGNQPQH
. TRBJ1-6 TRBV5-5 . ASSAPDTNSPLH
few TRBJ1-5 TRBV6-5 . ASSPDYSNQPQH
. TRBJ2-2 TRBV7-3 . ASSLGERRSGELF
. TRBJ2-7 TRBV30 TRBD2 AWGLGGGEQY
once TRBJ1-1 TRBV5-1 . ASSLWRAEKAEAF
few TRBJ1-1 TRBV29-1 . SVPVFGTEAF
. TRBJ1-1 TRBV4-3 TRBD1 ASSQSGTGTSNTEAF
few TRBJ1-6 TRBV6-1 TRBD1 ASSEGRDRSSSPLH
. TRBJ2-2 TRBV21-1 . ASSKDSFHGELF
. TRBJ2-3 TRBV30 TRBD2 AWSVAGGRGDTQY